This T cell receptor (beta chain) stems from a study of somatic mutations in cytotoxic T cells in rheumatoid arthritis. Libraries were prepared by immunoSEQ multiplex PCR; TCRdb keeps only in-frame clonotypes and omits some of them. The sample carries some 12,000 clones, 60% to 80% recorded once. General study points: Just what the expanded CD8+ clones targeted, in terms of antigens, remained unknown.

Relative to its sample, this clone is medium-sized. Its antigen remains unknown. The CDR3 extends over 19 amino acids. Looked up from germline, CDR1 is LNHDA and CDR2 is SQIVND (reference sequence). Trimming cost V 5 bases and J 0 bases; bases outside gene matches: 11. The V gene is TRBV19, the J gene TRBJ2-1; TRBD2 agrees at 12 bases. The sequencing input was CD8+ T cells sorted from blood. The TCR originated in a man aged 45-65 years in good health. The CDR3 sequence is CASSPSGLAGISSYNEQFF. The CDR3 DNA sequence: TGTGCCAGTAGTCCTAGTGGACTAGCGGGAATCAGCTCCTACAATGAGCAGTTCTTC.